Reported below is one T cell receptor (beta chain). Antigen specificity is unknown. The treatment here: some 19 received Ad26.COV2.S at low or high dose, single or two shots; 5 received placebo; per-sample allocation not given. Day 63 after the first vaccine or placebo injection was the time point for sampling. An Ad26 vector carrying the Wuhan-strain SARS-CoV-2 spike served as the vaccine. The data originate from a study of Ad26.COV2.S vaccination and SARS-CoV-2 variants. Study information: Intramuscular Ad26.COV2.S at 5x10^10 or 1x10^11 viral particles. Study outcomes and limitations: Ad26.COV2.S recipients had broader spike-specific TCRs (P = 0.0014).

The CDR3 is 15 residues long. The ends lost 4 bases at V and 8 bases at J; junction bases unmatched: 6. Germline loops: CDR1 KGHDR, CDR2 SFDVKD. Some clones are missing from TCRdb's copy, which holds only in-frame ones; the method was immunoSEQ multiplex PCR. The sample lists hundreds of thousands of clones, roughly 86% occurring once. The clonotype comes from a person aged 18-60 years who received the Ad26.COV2.S COVID-19 vaccine or a placebo. The chain carries TRBV24-1 and TRBJ2-1, with 11 bases lining up with TRBD1. The source was peripheral blood, collected in a trial of Ad26.COV2.S vaccine versus placebo. CDR3 nucleotides: TGTGCCACCAGTGACCCCGGGACAGGGGGGGATGAGCAGTTCTTC. Protein: CATSDPGTGGDEQFF.